The entry that follows covers one TCR beta chain sequence. The antigen is unknown. Trimming took 4 bases from V and 4 from J, leaving 13 bases between them. The CDR3 covers 13 residues. Germline loops: CDR1 GTSNPN, CDR2 SVGIG (reference sequence). It was healthy bone marrow donors who served as donors. PCR was performed using 60 Vbeta and 13 Jbeta primers. Profiled with immunoSEQ multiplex PCR; TCRdb holds only in-frame clones, not every one. The sample gives 70,000 or so clones, about four fifths of which show up once; about 8% is in the top ten. The data stem from a study of cytomegalovirus exposure and HLA in healthy donors. At the level of the study: There were fewer than 130 million unique TCR beta sequences, drawn from roughly 200 million T cells, in an earlier analysis. General observations from the study: About 90% or about 30% of the time was how often most TCR beta V segments were productive, according to an earlier analysis. What a later analysis reportedly showed was that an Asian-associated ancestry cluster had fewer N-insertions than the roughly 670-donor mean.

Sequencing was done on a sample of PBMCs. The sequence was collected from a man younger than 30 in good health and CMV-seropositive. The chain carries TRBV30 and TRBJ1-2; the D gene is possibly TRBD1 (6 bases). CDR3 residues: CAWTRTALYGYTF. In DNA, the CDR3 is TGTGCCTGGACTCGGACAGCCCTCTATGGCTACACCTTC.